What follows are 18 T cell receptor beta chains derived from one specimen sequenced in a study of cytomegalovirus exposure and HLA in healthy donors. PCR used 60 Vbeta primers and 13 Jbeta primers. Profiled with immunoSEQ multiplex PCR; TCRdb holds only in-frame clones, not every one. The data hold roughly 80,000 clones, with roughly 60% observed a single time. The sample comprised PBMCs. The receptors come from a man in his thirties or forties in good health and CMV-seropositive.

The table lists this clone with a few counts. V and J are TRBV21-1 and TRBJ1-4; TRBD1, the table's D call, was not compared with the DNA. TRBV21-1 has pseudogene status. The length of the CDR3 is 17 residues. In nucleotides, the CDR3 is TGTGCCAGCAGCAAGATCATCCCCCGGGACAGGAATGAAAAACTGTTTTTT. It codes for CASSKIIPRDRNEKLFF.

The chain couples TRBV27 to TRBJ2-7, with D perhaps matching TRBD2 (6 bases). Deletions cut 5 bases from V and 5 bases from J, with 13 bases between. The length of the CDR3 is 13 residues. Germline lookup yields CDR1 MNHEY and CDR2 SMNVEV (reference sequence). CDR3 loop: CASSPDQRDEQYF. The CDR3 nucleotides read TGTGCCAGCAGTCCAGACCAGCGGGACGAGCAGTACTTC.

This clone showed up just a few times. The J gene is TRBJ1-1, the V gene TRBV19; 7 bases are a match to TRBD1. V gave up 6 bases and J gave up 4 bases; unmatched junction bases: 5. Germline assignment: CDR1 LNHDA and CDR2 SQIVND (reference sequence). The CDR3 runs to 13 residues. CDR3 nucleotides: TGTGCCAGTAGCCAGGACAGGACCACTGAAGCTTTCTTT. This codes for CASSQDRTTEAFF.

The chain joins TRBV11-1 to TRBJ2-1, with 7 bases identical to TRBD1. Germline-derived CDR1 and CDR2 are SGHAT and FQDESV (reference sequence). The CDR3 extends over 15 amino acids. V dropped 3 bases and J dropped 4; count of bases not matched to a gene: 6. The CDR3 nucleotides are TGTGCCAGCAGCTTTACAGGGGTAGGGTACAATGAGCAGTTCTTC. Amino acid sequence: CASSFTGVGYNEQFF.

The CDR3: CARSSDTEAFF. CDR3 sequence (DNA): TGTGCCAGAAGCTCAGACACTGAAGCTTTCTTT. V gene TRBV5-3 combines with J gene TRBJ1-1; D is unclear. TRBV5-3 belongs to the ORF category, with a function that is uncertain. The CDR3 totals 11 residues. Between the trimmed V and J ends, which lost 3 bases and 3 bases, there was a span of 3 bases.

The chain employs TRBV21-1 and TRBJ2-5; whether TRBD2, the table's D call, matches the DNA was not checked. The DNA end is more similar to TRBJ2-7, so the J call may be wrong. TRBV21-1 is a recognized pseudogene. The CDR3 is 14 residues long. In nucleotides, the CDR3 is TGTGCCAGCGAGTTCGGGACTTCCCCCTACGAGCAGTACTTC. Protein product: CASEFGTSPYEQYF.

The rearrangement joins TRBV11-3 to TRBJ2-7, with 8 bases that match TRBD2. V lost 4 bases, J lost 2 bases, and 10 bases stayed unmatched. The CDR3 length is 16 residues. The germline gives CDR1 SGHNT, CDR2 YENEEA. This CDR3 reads CASSSRLAGTTYEQYF. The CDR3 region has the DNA TGTGCCAGCAGCTCCCGGTTAGCGGGAACGACCTACGAGCAGTACTTC. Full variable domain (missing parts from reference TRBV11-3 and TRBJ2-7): EAGVVQSPRYKIIEKKQPVAFWCNPISGHNTLYWYLQNLGQGPELLIRYENEEAVDDSQLPKDRFSAERLKGVDSTLKIQPAELGDSAVYLCASSSRLAGTTYEQYFGPGTRLTVT.

The DNA of the CDR3 is TGTGCCAGCCATCCGGGACAGCCCTACGAGCAGTACTTC. This codes for CASHPGQPYEQYF. The V gene is TRBV6-5, the J gene TRBJ2-7, with TRBD1 matching 7 bases. This CDR3 is 13 amino acids long. V dropped 8 bases and J dropped 2; count of bases not matched to a gene: 6. Per the germline V gene, CDR1 is MNHEY and CDR2 is SVGAGI.

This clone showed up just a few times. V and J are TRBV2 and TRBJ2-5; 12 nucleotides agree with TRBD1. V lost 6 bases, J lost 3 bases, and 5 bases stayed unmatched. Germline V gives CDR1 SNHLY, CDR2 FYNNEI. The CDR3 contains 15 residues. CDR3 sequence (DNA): TGTGCCAGCAGCCCCGGGACAGGGGGCAAAGAGACCCAGTACTTC. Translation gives CASSPGTGGKETQYF.

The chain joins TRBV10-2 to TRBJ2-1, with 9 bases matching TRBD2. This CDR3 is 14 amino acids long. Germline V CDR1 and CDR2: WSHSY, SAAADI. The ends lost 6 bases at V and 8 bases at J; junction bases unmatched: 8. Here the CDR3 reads CASSAGTSQYEQFF. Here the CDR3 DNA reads TGCGCCAGCAGCGCCGGGACTAGCCAGTATGAGCAGTTCTTC.

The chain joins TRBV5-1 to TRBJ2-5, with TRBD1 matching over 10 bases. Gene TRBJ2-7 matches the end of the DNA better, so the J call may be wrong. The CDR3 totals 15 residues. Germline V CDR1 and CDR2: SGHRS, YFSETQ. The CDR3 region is CASSLGTGDVYEQYF. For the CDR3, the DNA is TGCGCCAGCAGCCTAGGGACAGGGGACGTATACGAGCAGTACTTC.

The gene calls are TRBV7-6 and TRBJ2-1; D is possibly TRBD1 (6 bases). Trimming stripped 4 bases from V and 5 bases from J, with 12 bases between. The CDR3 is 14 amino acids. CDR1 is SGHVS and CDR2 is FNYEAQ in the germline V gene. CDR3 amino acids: CASSSSRTDNEQFF. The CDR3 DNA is TGTGCCAGCAGCTCAAGTAGGACAGACAATGAGCAGTTCTTC.

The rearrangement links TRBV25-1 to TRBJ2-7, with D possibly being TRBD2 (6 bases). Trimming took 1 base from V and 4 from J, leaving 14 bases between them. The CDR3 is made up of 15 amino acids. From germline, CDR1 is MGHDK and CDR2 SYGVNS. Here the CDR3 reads CASSEFRGAQYEQYF. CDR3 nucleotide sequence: TGTGCCAGCAGTGAATTTCGCGGGGCGCAATACGAGCAGTACTTC.

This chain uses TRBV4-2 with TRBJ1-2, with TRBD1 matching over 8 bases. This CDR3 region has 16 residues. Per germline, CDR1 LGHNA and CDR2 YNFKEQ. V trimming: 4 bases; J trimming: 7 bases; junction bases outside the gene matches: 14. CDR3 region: CASSRLGVGQGSGYTF. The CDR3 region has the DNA TGTGCCAGCAGCCGACTTGGGGTCGGACAGGGTAGTGGCTACACCTTC.

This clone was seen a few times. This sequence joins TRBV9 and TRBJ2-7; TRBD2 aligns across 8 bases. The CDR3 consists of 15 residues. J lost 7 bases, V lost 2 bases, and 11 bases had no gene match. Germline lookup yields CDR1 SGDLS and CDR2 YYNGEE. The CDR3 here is CASSVLAGPGGEQYF. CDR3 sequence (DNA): TGTGCCAGCAGCGTCCTAGCGGGCCCTGGAGGAGAGCAGTACTTC.

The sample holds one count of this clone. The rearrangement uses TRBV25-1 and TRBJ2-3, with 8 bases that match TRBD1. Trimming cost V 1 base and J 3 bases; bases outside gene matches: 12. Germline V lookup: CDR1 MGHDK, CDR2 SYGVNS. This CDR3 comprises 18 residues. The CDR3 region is CASSEFQGARGGTDTQYF. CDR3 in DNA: TGTGCCAGCAGTGAATTCCAGGGGGCGCGTGGGGGGACAGATACGCAGTATTTT. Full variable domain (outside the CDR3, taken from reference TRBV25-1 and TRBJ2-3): EADIYQTPRYLVIGTGKKITLECSQTMGHDKMYWYQQDPGMELHLIHYSYGVNSTEKGDLSSESTVSRIRTEHFPLTLESARPSHTSQYLCASSEFQGARGGTDTQYFGPGTRLTVL.

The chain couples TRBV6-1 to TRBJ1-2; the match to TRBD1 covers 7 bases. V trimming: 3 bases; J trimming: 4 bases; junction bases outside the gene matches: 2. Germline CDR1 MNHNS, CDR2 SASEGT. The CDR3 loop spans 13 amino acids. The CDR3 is CASSEGQIYGYTF. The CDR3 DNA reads TGTGCCAGCAGTGAGGGACAGATCTATGGCTACACCTTC.

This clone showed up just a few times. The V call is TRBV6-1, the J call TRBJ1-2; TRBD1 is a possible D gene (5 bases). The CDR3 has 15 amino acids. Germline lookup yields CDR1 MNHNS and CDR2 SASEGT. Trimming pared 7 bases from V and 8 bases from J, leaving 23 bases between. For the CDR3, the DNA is TGTGCCAGCATTGGGGGGTTCGATAGGCCGGAGGGCTACACCTTC. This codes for CASIGGFDRPEGYTF.